This TCR beta chain was captured by sequencing in a study of T cell responses to AZD1222 COVID-19 vaccine. Study-wide results and limits: Elevations in Spike-specific TCR breadth and depth followed administration of two AZD1222 doses. Per reports, nearly half of all spike-specific TCRs target regions that are unmutated in variants.

The assay was immunoSEQ multiplex PCR, and TCRdb's table has in-frame clones only and misses some. Among roughly 36,000 clones listed, 70% to 90% were seen once. This clone was recorded only once. Its target is unknown. Germline V gene lookup returns CDR1 LGHDT and CDR2 YNNKEL (reference sequence). With 0 bases clipped from V and 6 bases from J, the junction kept 7 bases outside the gene matches. This CDR3 contains 17 residues. The starting material was peripheral blood, obtained on day 0 of AZD1222 vaccination. The clonotype was recovered from an adult in good health. This chain connects TRBV3-1 (or the pseudogene TRBV3-2) to TRBJ2-3; 12 nucleotides agree with TRBD2. The CDR3 DNA reads TGTGCCAGCAGCCAAGATACTAGCGGGGGGTTCCTGGATACGCAGTATTTT. Its protein is CASSQDTSGGFLDTQYF.